This T cell receptor beta chain emerged from a study of shared clonotypes between healthy human individuals. Study-wide results and caveats: A handful of donors had roughly 5% of their naive CD4 clonotypes in common.

Germline-derived CDR1 and CDR2 are MNHEY and SVGAGI. V lost 7 bases, J lost 2 bases, and 11 bases lay in between. The CDR3 length is 13 residues. Remarks on this clone: Its antigen is still unknown.

200 to 250 ng DNA, tens of thousands of T cell genomes, went into each sorted-subset replicate PCR. Profiled with immunoSEQ multiplex PCR; TCRdb holds only in-frame clones, not every one. Here the sample spans approximately 700,000 clones, around four fifths being singletons. This chain uses TRBV6-5 with TRBJ1-1; D may be TRBD1 (5 bases). The receptor's source is a woman aged 25 to 39 in good health. The sample taken for sequencing was memory CD4+ T cells sorted from blood. The sample's subset: CD45RA-negative fraction. CDR3 in amino acids: CASTPRGNTEAFF. As DNA, the CDR3 is TGTGCCAGCACCCCTAGGGGTAACACTGAAGCTTTCTTT.